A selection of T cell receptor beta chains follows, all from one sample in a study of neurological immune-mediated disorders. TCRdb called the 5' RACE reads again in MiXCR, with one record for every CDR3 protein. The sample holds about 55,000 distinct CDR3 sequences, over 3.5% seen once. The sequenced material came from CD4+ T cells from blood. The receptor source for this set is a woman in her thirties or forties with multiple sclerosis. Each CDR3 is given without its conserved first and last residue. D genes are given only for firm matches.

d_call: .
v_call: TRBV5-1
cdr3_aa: ASSLTGIEKLF

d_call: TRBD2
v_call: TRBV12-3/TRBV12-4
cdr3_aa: ASSPDTSGDTQY

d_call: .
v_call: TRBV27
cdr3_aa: ASSLFGGSYGYT

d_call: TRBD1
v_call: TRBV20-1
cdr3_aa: SARAQDRGDEKLF

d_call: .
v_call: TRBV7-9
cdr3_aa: ASNLGVGQPQH

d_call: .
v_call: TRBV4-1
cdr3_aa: ASSQRELGGYT

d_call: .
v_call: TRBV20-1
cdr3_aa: SARPGTGSYEQY

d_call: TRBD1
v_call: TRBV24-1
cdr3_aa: ATRGTGSLIGEQF

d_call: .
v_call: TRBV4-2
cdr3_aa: ASSQGQLSTHLH

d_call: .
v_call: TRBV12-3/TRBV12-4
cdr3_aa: ASSFLASLRYGYT

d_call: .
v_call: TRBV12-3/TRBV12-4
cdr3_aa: ASSPPLRPYEQY

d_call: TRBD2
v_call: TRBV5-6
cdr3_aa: ASSYGRGGSDTQY

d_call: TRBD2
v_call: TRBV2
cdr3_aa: ASSQNGGGANEQF

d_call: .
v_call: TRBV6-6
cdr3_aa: ASSSTGTPTLQQLSYEQY

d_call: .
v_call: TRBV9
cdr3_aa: ASSSRRENYGYT

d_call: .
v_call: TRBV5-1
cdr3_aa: ASSLAGTYNEQF

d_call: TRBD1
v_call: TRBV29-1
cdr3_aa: SVAGQPTFGYT

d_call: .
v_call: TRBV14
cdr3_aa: ASSQDRGWETQY

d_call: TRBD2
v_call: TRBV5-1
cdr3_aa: ASSSRLAGAPPPQETQY

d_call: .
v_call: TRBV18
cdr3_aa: ASSTSPSQF

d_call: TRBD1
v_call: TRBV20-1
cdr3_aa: SARTGTGDSPLH

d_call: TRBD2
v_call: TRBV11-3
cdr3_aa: ASSLLGTSGYNEQF

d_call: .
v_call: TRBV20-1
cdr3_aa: SARDQGTGNTIY

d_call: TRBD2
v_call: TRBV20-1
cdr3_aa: SAKTPLAGGSQGG

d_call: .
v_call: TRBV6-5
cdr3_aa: ASSYLGPQGPRNTEAF

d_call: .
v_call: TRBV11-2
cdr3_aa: ATQLKDSGRDTQY

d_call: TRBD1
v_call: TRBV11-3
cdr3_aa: ASSLGGLQGVLNEQF

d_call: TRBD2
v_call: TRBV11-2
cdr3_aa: ASSLERTSGWEQY

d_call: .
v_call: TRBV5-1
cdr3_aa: ASSVRDKDGYT

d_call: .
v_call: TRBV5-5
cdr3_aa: ASSLRDYSGANVLT

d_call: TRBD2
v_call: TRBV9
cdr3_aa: ASGGLDFSYEQY

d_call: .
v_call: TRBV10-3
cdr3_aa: AISPGPTLR

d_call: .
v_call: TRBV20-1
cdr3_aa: SASRPPYGYT

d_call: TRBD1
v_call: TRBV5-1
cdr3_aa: ASSLFTQGQGKNEQF

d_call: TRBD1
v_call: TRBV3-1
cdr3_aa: ASSLGQGARTEAF

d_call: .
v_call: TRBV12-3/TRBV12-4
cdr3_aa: ASSLQGPNTEAF

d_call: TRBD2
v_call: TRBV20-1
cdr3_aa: SASPSGGAVGNEHF

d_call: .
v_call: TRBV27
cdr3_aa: ASSLQGGDEKLF

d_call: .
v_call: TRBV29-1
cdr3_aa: SVEGAGNQPQH

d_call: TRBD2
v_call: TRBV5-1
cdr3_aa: ASSLVGLAGPLDTQY

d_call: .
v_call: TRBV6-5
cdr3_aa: ASSYSGVGANVLT

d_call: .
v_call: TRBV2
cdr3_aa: ASKDSYNEQF

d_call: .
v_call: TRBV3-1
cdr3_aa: ASSQVGGHNEQF

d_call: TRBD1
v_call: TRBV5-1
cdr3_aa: ASSFPAGGVTGANVLT

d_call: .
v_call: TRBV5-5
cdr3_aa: ASSPGTFLSSGANVLT

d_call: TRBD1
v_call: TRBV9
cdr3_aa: ASSPRDRGNYGYT

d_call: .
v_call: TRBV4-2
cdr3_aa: ASSLPPGSYT